The 8 T cell receptor beta chains given below trace back to one sample, sequenced in a study of cytomegalovirus exposure and HLA in healthy donors. Researchers ran the PCR with 60 Vbeta and 13 Jbeta primers. Here immunoSEQ multiplex PCR was the method, and the copy in TCRdb shows in-frame clones only, minus some. The sample holds 150,000 to 200,000 clones; approximately 70% are singletons and the top ten take around 6.8%. Sample: PBMCs. These receptors all come from a middle-aged man in good health and CMV-seropositive.

The rearrangement joins TRBV7-8 to TRBJ2-7; TRBD1 matches at 8 bases. This CDR3 has 15 residues. Looked up from germline, CDR1 is SGHVS and CDR2 is FQNEAQ. Trimming removed 5 bases from V and 0 bases from J; junction bases left unmatched: 6. The CDR3 protein is CASSTRQGNSYEQYF. The CDR3 coding sequence is TGTGCCAGCAGCACTCGACAGGGGAACTCCTACGAGCAGTACTTC.

The gene calls are TRBV20-1 and TRBJ2-3; 8 bases are shared with TRBD2. The CDR3 spans 11 residues. From germline, CDR1 is DFQATT and CDR2 SNEGSKA (reference sequence). The V gene end was trimmed by 6 bases and the J gene end by 8 bases; junction bases not matched to a gene: 4. For the CDR3, the DNA is TGCAGTGCCCGGCTAGCGGGTACGCAGTATTTT. Translating it yields CSARLAGTQYF.

This rearrangement joins TRBV19 to TRBJ2-1, with D tentatively TRBD1 (5 bases). The CDR3 spans 18 residues. Trimming took 7 bases from V and 6 from J, leaving 28 bases between them. The germline CDR1 and CDR2 sequences are LNHDA and SQIVND (reference sequence). In DNA, the CDR3 is TGTGCCAGTACCCCCACTACCAAGGGTCAGCGTGGGGCCAATGAGCAGTTCTTC. It codes for CASTPTTKGQRGANEQFF.

This chain joins TRBV19 and TRBJ1-1; D may be TRBD1 (6 bases). V lost 5 bases and J 1 base, leaving 8 bases between the germline ends. CDR1 and CDR2 (germline): LNHDA, SQIVND (reference sequence). The CDR3 sequence is 13 residues long. The CDR3 nucleotides are TGTGCCAGTAGTGTGACAGGGAACACTGAAGCTTTCTTT. This encodes CASSVTGNTEAFF. Together with reference TRBV19 and TRBJ1-1, the CDR3 gives the full variable domain: DGGITQSPKYLFRKEGQNVTLSCEQNLNHDAMYWYRQDPGQGLRLIYYSQIVNDFQKGDIAEGYSVSREKKESFPLTVTSAQKNPTAFYLCASSVTGNTEAFFGQGTRLTVV.

The chain carries TRBV7-2 and TRBJ1-2; D may be TRBD1 (5 bases). CDR1 is SGHTA and CDR2 is FQGNSA in the germline V gene. This CDR3 contains 13 residues. V lost 5 bases and J 7 bases, leaving 14 bases between the germline ends. The CDR3, as DNA: TGTGCCAGCAGCCCCGGGACGGGACTTGGCTACACCTTC. Protein sequence: CASSPGTGLGYTF.

This chain uses TRBV10-3 with TRBJ1-4; 9 nucleotides match TRBD1. Germline CDR1 is ENHRY and CDR2 is SYGVKD. The CDR3 is 13 residues long. Trimming cost V 6 bases and J 5 bases; bases outside gene matches: 1. The CDR3 nucleotides are TGTGCCATCAGAGGACAGGGGAATGAAAAACTGTTTTTT. Protein sequence: CAIRGQGNEKLFF.

This chain joins TRBV5-8 and TRBJ2-7; D may be TRBD1 (6 bases). The length of the CDR3 is 14 residues. Looked up from germline, CDR1 is SGHTS and CDR2 is YDEGEE. The germline V and J ends were trimmed by 0 bases and 2 bases, with 9 bases remaining between them. The CDR3 is CASSLDRAAYEQYF. The CDR3 DNA follows: TGTGCCAGCAGCTTGGACAGGGCTGCCTACGAGCAGTACTTC.

DNA of the CDR3: TGTGCCAGCAGTGAATATCAACGGGGGTCAAACTCCTACGAGCAGTACTTC. Its protein product is CASSEYQRGSNSYEQYF. This chain links TRBV25-1 with TRBJ2-5; TRBD2 might be the D (6 bases). TRBJ2-7 explains the end of the DNA better; the J call may be wrong. Germline-derived CDR1 and CDR2 are MGHDK and SYGVNS. The CDR3 loop spans 17 amino acids.